The following is a TCR beta chain sequence with its context. The antigen remains unidentified. Cryopreserved PBMCs supplied 2 to 2.5 micrograms of genomic DNA for TCR beta libraries. This sample is part of a study of cytotoxic CD8 clonotypes in ibrutinib-treated CLL. Overall study context: After treatment lasting a median approximately eleven months, range 6 to 36, response samples were collected.

Depth targeted 1 in 200,000 to 1 in 1 million T cells, averaging 10x coverage per clonotype. The table came from immunoSEQ multiplex PCR; TCRdb's copy has only in-frame clones and leaves some out. The sample consists of 200,000 to 250,000 clones, 75% to 80% of them appearing once. Notes on the study in general: Patients showed higher baseline clonality than age-matched healthy donors, and it tracked circulating CD8+ T-cell counts.

This specimen was PBMCs, taken after 12 months of ibrutinib treatment. The clonotype comes from a human donor with chronic lymphocytic leukemia.

The DNA of the CDR3 is TGTGCCAGCAGCCCTTTCCGGGGGGCATATGGCTACACCTTC. Translating gives CASSPFRGAYGYTF. The chain combines TRBV13 with TRBJ1-2, with D possibly being TRBD1 (6 bases). The CDR3 is 14 amino acids. Germline CDR1 PRHDT, CDR2 FYEKMQ (reference sequence). Trimming cost V 5 bases and J 5 bases, with 15 bases left between them.